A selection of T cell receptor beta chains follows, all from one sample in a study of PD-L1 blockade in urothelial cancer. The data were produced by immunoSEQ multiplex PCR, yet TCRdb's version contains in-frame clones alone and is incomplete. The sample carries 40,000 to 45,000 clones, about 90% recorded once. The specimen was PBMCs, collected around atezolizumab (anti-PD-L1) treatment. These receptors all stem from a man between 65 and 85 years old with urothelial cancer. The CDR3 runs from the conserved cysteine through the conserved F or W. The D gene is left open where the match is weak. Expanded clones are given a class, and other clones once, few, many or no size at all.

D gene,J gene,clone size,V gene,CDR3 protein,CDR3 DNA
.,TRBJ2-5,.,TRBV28,CASRGSLGLVETQYF,TGTGCCAGCCGAGGGTCGCTAGGGCTAGTGGAGACCCAGTACTTC
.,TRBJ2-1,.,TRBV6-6,CASSPRREVEQFF,TGTGCCAGCAGCCCGCGGAGGGAGGTTGAGCAGTTCTTC
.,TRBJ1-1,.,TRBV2,CASSLSETANTEAFF,TGTGCCAGCAGTCTAAGCGAGACAGCCAACACTGAAGCTTTCTTT
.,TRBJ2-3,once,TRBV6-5,CASSYGVGGDTQYF,TGTGCCAGCAGTTACGGGGTGGGGGGAGATACGCAGTATTTT
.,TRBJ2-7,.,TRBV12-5,CASGSWTATYEQYF,TGTGCTAGTGGTTCATGGACAGCCACCTACGAGCAGTACTTC
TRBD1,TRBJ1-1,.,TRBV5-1,CASSMTGENTEAFF,TGCGCCAGCAGCATGACAGGGGAGAACACTGAAGCTTTCTTT
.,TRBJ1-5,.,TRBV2,CASSGAGFSNQPQHF,TGTGCCAGCAGTGGCGCAGGGTTCAGCAATCAGCCCCAGCATTTT
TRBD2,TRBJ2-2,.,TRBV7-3,CASSPTGLAGAGELFF,TGTGCCAGCAGCCCGACGGGACTAGCTGGGGCCGGGGAGCTGTTTTTT
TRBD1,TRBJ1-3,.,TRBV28,CASSPVGGLGNTIYF,TGTGCCAGCAGCCCAGTAGGGGGCCTTGGAAACACCATATATTTT
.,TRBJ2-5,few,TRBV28,CASNLGASGNQETQYF,TGTGCCAGCAACCTGGGGGCTAGCGGTAACCAAGAGACCCAGTACTTC
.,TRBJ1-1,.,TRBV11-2,CASSLGNRATEAFF,TGTGCCAGCAGCTTAGGGAACAGGGCCACTGAAGCTTTCTTT
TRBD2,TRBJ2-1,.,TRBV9,CASSVAQRDDNEQFF,TGTGCCAGCAGCGTAGCACAGCGGGACGACAATGAGCAGTTCTTC
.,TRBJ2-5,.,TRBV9,CASTPSGTSWETQYF,TGTGCCAGCACCCCGTCCGGAACTAGCTGGGAGACCCAGTACTTC
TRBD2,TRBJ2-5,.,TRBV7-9,CASSFTGTSGRETQYF,TGTGCCAGCAGCTTTACCGGGACTAGCGGGAGGGAGACCCAGTACTTC
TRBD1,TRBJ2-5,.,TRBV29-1,CSAGTGVVETQYF,TGCAGCGCGGGAACAGGGGTAGTGGAGACCCAGTACTTC
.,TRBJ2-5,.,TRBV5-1,CASSPRVMETQYF,TGCGCCAGCAGCCCCCGGGTAATGGAGACCCAGTACTTC
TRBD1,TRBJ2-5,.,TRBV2,CASSLDRGRETQYF,TGTGCCAGCAGCTTGGACAGGGGGCGGGAGACCCAGTACTTC
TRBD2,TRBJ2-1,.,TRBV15,CATSRGASGKVEQFF,TGTGCCACCAGCAGAGGGGCTAGCGGGAAGGTTGAGCAGTTCTTC
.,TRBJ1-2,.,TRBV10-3,CAISESGGPGRGYTF,TGTGCCATCAGTGAGTCGGGGGGACCCGGCAGAGGCTACACCTTC
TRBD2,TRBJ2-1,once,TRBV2,CATTGTSGSNEQFF,TGTGCCACTACCGGGACTAGCGGGAGTAATGAGCAGTTCTTC
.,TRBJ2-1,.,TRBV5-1,CASSLADNEQFF,TGCGCCAGCAGTTTGGCGGACAATGAGCAGTTCTTC
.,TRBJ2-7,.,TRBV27,CASSLSAGITYEQYF,TGTGCCAGCAGTTTATCAGCAGGGATCACCTACGAGCAGTACTTC
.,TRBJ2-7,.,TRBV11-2,CASRHSTNNEQYF,TGTGCCAGCAGGCACTCGACTAACAACGAGCAGTACTTC
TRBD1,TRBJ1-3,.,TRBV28,CASGIGQGARGNTIYF,TGTGCCAGCGGGATTGGACAGGGGGCCAGAGGAAACACCATATATTTT
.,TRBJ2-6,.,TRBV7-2,CASSPQGGGANVLTF,TGTGCCAGCAGCCCCCAGGGAGGTGGGGCCAACGTCCTGACTTTC
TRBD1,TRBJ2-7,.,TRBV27,CASSSDRAFSYEQYF,TGTGCCAGCAGTTCAGACAGGGCTTTCTCCTACGAGCAGTACTTC
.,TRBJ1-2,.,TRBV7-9,CASSSINYGYTF,TGTGCCAGCAGTTCCATTAACTATGGCTACACCTTC
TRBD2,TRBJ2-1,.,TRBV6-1,CASSEAIPGLAGVGNEQFF,TGTGCCAGCAGTGAAGCAATTCCGGGACTAGCGGGAGTAGGGAATGAGCAGTTCTTC
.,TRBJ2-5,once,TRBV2,CASSEYTGKETQYF,TGTGCCAGCAGTGAATATACAGGGAAAGAGACCCAGTACTTC
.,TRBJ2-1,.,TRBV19,CASSIGGFDEQFF,TGTGCCAGTAGTATTGGGGGCTTCGATGAGCAGTTCTTC
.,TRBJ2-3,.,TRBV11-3,CASSLVSARASTDTQYF,TGTGCCAGCAGCTTAGTAAGTGCCAGGGCTTCCACAGATACGCAGTATTTT
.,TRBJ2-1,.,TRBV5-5,CASSLAGSSYNEQFF,TGTGCCAGCAGCTTGGCCGGGAGCTCCTACAATGAGCAGTTCTTC
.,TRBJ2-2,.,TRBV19,CASSILTGELFF,TGTGCCAGTAGTATTCTCACCGGGGAGCTGTTTTTT
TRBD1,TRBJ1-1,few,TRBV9,CASSVDRGDLAFF,TGTGCCAGCAGCGTAGACAGGGGTGATTTGGCTTTCTTT
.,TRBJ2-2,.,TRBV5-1,CASSILPYTGELFF,TGCGCCAGCAGTATCCTACCCTACACCGGGGAGCTGTTTTTT
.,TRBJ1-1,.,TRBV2,CASRTGRDEAFF,TGTGCCAGCAGGACCGGGAGAGATGAAGCTTTCTTT
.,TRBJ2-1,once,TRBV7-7,CASSSDTYNEQFF,TGTGCCAGCAGCTCGGACACCTACAATGAGCAGTTCTTC
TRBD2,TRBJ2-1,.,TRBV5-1,CASSLSGSAYNEQFF,TGCGCCAGCAGCTTGAGCGGGAGTGCCTACAATGAGCAGTTCTTC
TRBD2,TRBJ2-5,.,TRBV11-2,CASSPPGRGGETQYF,TGTGCCAGCAGCCCCCCCGGGAGGGGAGGAGAGACCCAGTACTTC
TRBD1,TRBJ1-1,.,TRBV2,CASSGGGQGIRGAFF,TGTGCCAGCAGCGGCGGGGGACAGGGGATTCGGGGAGCTTTCTTT
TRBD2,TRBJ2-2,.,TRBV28,CASLEQRGNTGELFF,TGTGCCAGCCTCGAACAGCGGGGCAACACCGGGGAGCTGTTTTTT
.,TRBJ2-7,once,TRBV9,CASSVAARRYEQYF,TGTGCCAGCAGCGTAGCAGCCAGGCGATACGAGCAGTACTTC
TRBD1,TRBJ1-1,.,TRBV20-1,CSARETGGAFF,TGCAGTGCTAGAGAGACAGGGGGAGCTTTCTTT
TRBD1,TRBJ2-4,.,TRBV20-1,CSARGPQGEIF,TGCAGTGCTAGAGGTCCCCAGGGGGAAATCTTC
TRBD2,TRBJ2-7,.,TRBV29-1,CSVEVGLGSYEQYF,TGCAGCGTTGAAGTGGGACTAGGGTCCTACGAGCAGTACTTC
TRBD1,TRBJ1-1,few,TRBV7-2,CASSLLTGGTEAFF,TGTGCCAGCAGCTTGTTAACAGGGGGCACTGAAGCTTTCTTT
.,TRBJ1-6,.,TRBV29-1,CSVELGGRSPLHF,TGCAGCGTTGAACTGGGGGGTAGGTCACCCCTCCACTTT
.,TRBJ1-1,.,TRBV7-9,CASSLGRADTEAFF,TGTGCCAGCAGCCTGGGGAGAGCGGACACTGAAGCTTTCTTT
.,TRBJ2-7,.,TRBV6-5,CASGRASSYEQYF,TGTGCCAGCGGGCGGGCCAGCTCCTACGAGCAGTACTTC
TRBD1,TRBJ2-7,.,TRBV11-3,CASSLGGTGYSSYEQYF,TGTGCCAGCAGCTTAGGAGGGACAGGATACAGCTCCTACGAGCAGTACTTC